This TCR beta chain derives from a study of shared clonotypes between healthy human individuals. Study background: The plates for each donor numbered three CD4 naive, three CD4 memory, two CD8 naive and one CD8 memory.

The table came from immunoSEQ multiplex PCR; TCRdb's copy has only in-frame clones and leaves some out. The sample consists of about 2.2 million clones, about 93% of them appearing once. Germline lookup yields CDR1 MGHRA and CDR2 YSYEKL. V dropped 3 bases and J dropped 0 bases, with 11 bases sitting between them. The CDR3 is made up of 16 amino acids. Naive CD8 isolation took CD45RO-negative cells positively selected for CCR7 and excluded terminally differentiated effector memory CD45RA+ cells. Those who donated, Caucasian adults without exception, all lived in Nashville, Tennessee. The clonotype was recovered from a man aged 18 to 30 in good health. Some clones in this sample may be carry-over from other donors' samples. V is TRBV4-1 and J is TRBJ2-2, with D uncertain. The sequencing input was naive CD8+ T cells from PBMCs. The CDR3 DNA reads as TGCGCCAGCAGCCAGAACAGATTCGCGAACACCGGGGAGCTGTTTTTT. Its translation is CASSQNRFANTGELFF.